Following are 11 T cell receptor beta chains from one sample sequenced in a study of T cells expressing NK-cell markers. TCRdb derives one entry per CDR3 protein from the 5' RACE reads, leaving out DNA. The table counts 350,000 to 400,000 distinct CDR3 sequences; about 10% lies in the top ten. Input material: blood T cells: a sorted CD56 or NKG2C T cell subset, CD4+ or CD8+ T cells, or bulk PBMC T cells (not recorded which). The source is a woman aged 45-59 years in good health.

The chain joins TRBV12-3 or TRBV12-4 to TRBJ2-2; lacking DNA, the TRBD2 call made by TCRdb goes unchecked. This CDR3 comprises 16 residues. The CDR3 sequence is CASSLLRASIAGELFF.

This chain joins TRBV5-5 and TRBJ1-2; TCRdb indicates TRBD1, and absent DNA this call remains unverified. The CDR3 runs to 15 residues. Germline CDR1 is SGHKS and CDR2 is YYEKEE (reference sequence). The CDR3 sequence is CASSLPGQGSYGYTF.

The CDR3 loop reads CASSEALLGNYGYTF. The rearrangement joins TRBV2 to TRBJ1-2. Germline V gives CDR1 SNHLY, CDR2 FYNNEI. CDR3 length equals 15 residues.

This chain links TRBV5-1 with TRBJ2-7; TCRdb's assignment of TRBD2 cannot be checked, as there is no DNA. The germline V gene encodes CDR1 SGHRS and CDR2 YFSETQ. The CDR3 loop spans 14 amino acids. The CDR3: CANGGGGGSYEQYF.

V usage is TRBV11-2 and J usage is TRBJ2-1; TCRdb calls TRBD1, which cannot be checked without DNA. This CDR3 comprises 18 residues. Germline CDR1 is SGHAT and CDR2 is FQNNGV. The CDR3: CASSLAPRVGSSYNEQFF.

The gene calls are TRBV7-2 and TRBJ2-1; TCRdb calls TRBD2, which cannot be checked without DNA. The CDR3 is 16 residues long. CDR1 SGHTA and CDR2 FQGNSA come from the germline V gene. CDR3 loop: CASSSRGTNSYNEQFF.

V gene TRBV12-3 or TRBV12-4 combines with J gene TRBJ1-2; TCRdb designates TRBD1, a call that cannot be tested without DNA. This CDR3 has 14 amino acids. CDR3 region: CASIKPGAMEGYTF.

The chain has TRBV5-1 and TRBJ2-1; TCRdb reports TRBD1, a call that lacks DNA to check it against. Germline CDR1 is SGHRS and CDR2 is YFSETQ. The CDR3 is 15 amino acids. CDR3 sequence: CASSSRDPDYNEQFF.

CDR3 loop: CASSPIKGGRANEQFF. This chain connects TRBV12-3 or TRBV12-4 to TRBJ2-1; the TCRdb D gene call, TRBD2, has no DNA to confirm it. This CDR3 has 16 residues.

The CDR3: CASIKGLAGETNTGELFF. The J gene is TRBJ2-2, the V gene TRBV5-6; TCRdb designates TRBD2, a call that cannot be tested without DNA. From germline, CDR1 is SGHDT and CDR2 YYEEEE. The CDR3 has 18 amino acids.

This rearrangement joins TRBV7-2 to TRBJ2-1; the TCRdb D gene call, TRBD2, has no DNA to confirm it. The CDR3 contains 15 residues. Germline loops: CDR1 SGHTA, CDR2 FQGNSA. This chain's CDR3 is CASSTGLAGPNEQFF.